Presented here are 27 T cell receptor beta chains from one specimen sequenced in a study of cytomegalovirus exposure and HLA in healthy donors. Repertoires were generated with immunoSEQ multiplex PCR, while TCRdb's copy carries only in-frame clones and drops some. The sample has more than 150,000 clones, more than 75% seen once. Sequenced material: PBMCs. These receptors were obtained from a man aged 18 to 29 in good health and CMV-seronegative.

The genes are TRBV25-1 and TRBJ2-1; D perhaps matches TRBD2 (6 bases). CDR3 length: 13 residues. Germline values: CDR1 MGHDK, CDR2 SYGVNS. V was pared by 7 bases and J by 4 bases, with 11 bases between. The DNA for the CDR3 is TGTGCCAGCACCGGCGGGGCTTACAATGAGCAGTTCTTC. It yields the protein CASTGGAYNEQFF. The whole variable domain, remainder taken from reference TRBV25-1 and TRBJ2-1, is EADIYQTPRYLVIGTGKKITLECSQTMGHDKMYWYQQDPGMELHLIHYSYGVNSTEKGDLSSESTVSRIRTEHFPLTLESARPSHTSQYLCASTGGAYNEQFFGPGTRLTVL.

V is TRBV6-5 and J is TRBJ2-1; 8 bases align to TRBD2. Germline values: CDR1 MNHEY, CDR2 SVGAGI. The CDR3 has 13 residues. V lost 8 bases and J lost 7; bases outside the gene matches: 7. Here the CDR3 reads CASGAGEWNEQFF. The CDR3 region has the DNA TGTGCCAGCGGAGCGGGAGAATGGAATGAGCAGTTCTTC.

The genes are TRBV27 and TRBJ1-1; 11 bases align to TRBD1. The CDR3 contains 18 residues. In germline, CDR1 is MNHEY, CDR2 SMNVEV (reference sequence). V shed 6 bases and J 0 bases; nucleotides not matched to a gene: 12. This CDR3 reads CASSLSPGQGVMNTEAFF. The CDR3 DNA reads as TGTGCCAGCAGCCTCTCCCCGGGACAGGGGGTGATGAACACTGAAGCTTTCTTT.

The rearrangement joins TRBV29-1 to TRBJ1-2; TRBD1 aligns across 9 bases. This CDR3 comprises 14 residues. V gave up 4 bases and J gave up 8 bases; unmatched junction bases: 11. Germline V gene data show CDR1 as SQVTM and CDR2 as ANQGSEA. The CDR3, as DNA: TGCAGCGTTGCAGACCCTACAGGGGGCGACGGCTACACCTTC. It is translated as CSVADPTGGDGYTF.

The chain carries TRBV29-1 and TRBJ2-1, with 10 bases aligning to TRBD2. V was clipped by 1 base and J by 3 bases; unmatched bases: 9. There are 17 residues in the CDR3. Germline lookup yields CDR1 SQVTM and CDR2 ANQGSEA. CDR3 nucleotides: TGCAGCGTTGAAGTGGCCCCCACTAGCGGGATCTACAATGAGCAGTTCTTC. Its translation is CSVEVAPTSGIYNEQFF.

This clone was seen just once. This chain connects TRBV7-9 to TRBJ1-2; TRBD1 agrees at 9 bases. V lost 2 bases to trimming and J lost 2 bases; unmatched junction nucleotides: 6. Germline V gives CDR1 SEHNR, CDR2 FQNEAQ (reference sequence). The CDR3 sequence is 16 residues long. This CDR3 is CASSLPDRGINYGYTF. Written as DNA, the CDR3 is TGTGCCAGCAGCTTACCGGACAGGGGAATAAACTATGGCTACACCTTC.

The rearrangement links TRBV11-2 to TRBJ2-1; D perhaps matches TRBD2 (5 bases). Germline-derived CDR1 and CDR2 are SGHAT and FQNNGV. V lost 8 bases to trimming and J lost 0 bases, with 17 bases between them. CDR3 size: 16 residues. CDR3 in amino acids: CASLGGDLSSYNEQFF. The CDR3, as DNA: TGTGCCAGCCTAGGAGGCGACTTGAGCTCCTACAATGAGCAGTTCTTC.

The V gene is TRBV4-2, the J gene TRBJ1-5; D gene unclear. V lost 0 bases to trimming and J lost 6 bases, with 9 bases between them. CDR1 LGHNA and CDR2 YNFKEQ come from the germline V gene. This CDR3 spans 14 amino acids. This CDR3 is CASSQEVSGQPQHF. In DNA, the CDR3 is TGTGCCAGCAGCCAAGAGGTGAGCGGTCAGCCCCAGCATTTT.

This sequence joins TRBV2 and TRBJ2-7, with D possibly matching TRBD2 (5 bases). The germline gives CDR1 SNHLY, CDR2 FYNNEI. This CDR3 spans 12 amino acids. Trimming shortened V by 6 bases and J by 6 bases, and 12 bases separated the two germline ends. The CDR3 protein is CASRSSGPEQYF. In DNA, the CDR3 is TGTGCCAGCAGGTCGAGCGGTCCCGAGCAGTACTTC.

The chain links TRBV29-1 to TRBJ1-3, with a possible D match to TRBD1 (6 bases). This CDR3 has 14 residues. Deletions cut 4 bases from V and 3 bases from J, with 13 bases between. Germline values: CDR1 SQVTM, CDR2 ANQGSEA. This CDR3 is CSVVRDKGGNTIYF. DNA of the CDR3: TGCAGCGTTGTCCGGGACAAGGGTGGAAACACCATATATTTT.

This clone has a count of ten or more. The rearrangement uses TRBV6-4 and TRBJ2-3; 11 nucleotides match TRBD2. CDR3 length equals 15 residues. Germline lookup yields CDR1 MRHNA and CDR2 SNTAGT. The V and J ends lost 5 bases and 2 bases, in that order; junction bases with no gene match: 3. CDR3 region: CASSRTSGSTDTQYF. The CDR3 coding sequence is TGTGCCAGCAGTAGGACTAGCGGGTCCACAGATACGCAGTATTTT.

This chain uses TRBV6-6 with TRBJ2-7; D is possibly TRBD2 (6 bases). The CDR3 contains 16 residues. Trimming took 5 bases from V and 0 from J, leaving 17 bases between them. Germline loops: CDR1 MNHNY, CDR2 SVGAGI (reference sequence). The DNA for the CDR3 is TGTGCCAGCAGTGCCGGGGAGCGGGTGAGCTCCTACGAGCAGTACTTC. It translates to CASSAGERVSSYEQYF.

The chain has TRBV7-9 and TRBJ1-3; D not certain. The CDR3 covers 15 residues. Trimming stripped 4 bases from V and 3 bases from J, with 13 bases between. CDR1 SEHNR and CDR2 FQNEAQ come from the germline V gene (reference sequence). CDR3 bases: TGTGCCAGCAGCTCAACGGCGGCAGATGGAAACACCATATATTTT. It specifies CASSSTAADGNTIYF.

The genes are TRBV11-2 and TRBJ2-3, with 9 bases fitting TRBD2. The ends lost 2 bases at V and 3 bases at J; junction bases unmatched: 12. CDR1 is SGHAT and CDR2 is FQNNGV in the germline V gene. CDR3 length equals 18 residues. The CDR3 reads CASSLPPRSGSGTDTQYF. CDR3 bases: TGTGCCAGCAGCTTACCCCCCCGTAGCGGGAGTGGAACAGATACGCAGTATTTT. The complete variable domain, with remaining parts taken from reference TRBV11-2 and TRBJ2-3, reads EAGVAQSPRYKIIEKRQSVAFWCNPISGHATLYWYQQILGQGPKLLIQFQNNGVVDDSQLPKDRFSAERLKGVDSTLKIQPAKLEDSAVYLCASSLPPRSGSGTDTQYFGPGTRLTVL.

This chain joins TRBV7-9 and TRBJ2-3, with D tentatively TRBD1 (6 bases). Trimming cost V 5 bases and J 0 bases, with 9 bases left between them. The CDR3 totals 14 residues. Per germline, CDR1 SEHNR and CDR2 FQNEAQ (reference sequence). CDR3 region: CASSPQGSTDTQYF. The DNA of the CDR3 is TGTGCCAGCAGCCCGCAGGGGAGCACAGATACGCAGTATTTT.

The chain carries TRBV27 and TRBJ1-2, with TRBD1 as a possible D gene (6 bases). The length of the CDR3 is 14 residues. Germline lookup yields CDR1 MNHEY and CDR2 SMNVEV (reference sequence). With 7 bases removed from V and 4 bases from J, the gap between germline ends came to 16 bases. In DNA form, the CDR3 reads TGTGCCAGCAAACAGACAGGCGACTTCTATGGCTACACCTTC. Residues: CASKQTGDFYGYTF.

The chain is built from TRBV28 and TRBJ2-2; TRBD1 agrees at 8 bases. Trimming removed 11 bases from V and 7 bases from J; junction bases left unmatched: 9. The CDR3 covers 13 residues. Germline V gene sequence: CDR1 MDHEN, CDR2 SYDVKM. The CDR3 region is CAAGRGRVGELFF. In nucleotides, the CDR3 is TGTGCCGCGGGCAGGGGGCGCGTCGGGGAGCTGTTTTTT.

The J gene is TRBJ2-1, the V gene TRBV5-4; 10 nucleotides align to TRBD2. In germline, CDR1 is SGHNT, CDR2 YYREEE (reference sequence). The CDR3 totals 15 residues. Unmatched junction bases numbered 6, after V lost 0 bases and J lost 9 bases. The CDR3 DNA reads TGTGCCAGCAGCTTGGAAAGCGGGAGGGCCCCTGAGCAGTTCTTC. It is translated as CASSLESGRAPEQFF.

The rearrangement uses TRBV28 and TRBJ2-7; D is perhaps TRBD1 (5 bases). V was pared by 0 bases and J by 5 bases, with 11 bases between. Per the germline V gene, CDR1 is MDHEN and CDR2 is SYDVKM. The CDR3 consists of 14 residues. The CDR3 spells CASSLWVGAHEQYV. The CDR3 DNA reads as TGTGCCAGCAGTTTATGGGTAGGGGCCCACGAGCAGTACGTC.

This clone has more than one count but fewer than ten. The CDR3 nucleotides are TGTGCCAGCAGACGGAGTCTACAATCTCAAGAGACCCAGTACTTC. This codes for CASRRSLQSQETQYF. The rearrangement joins TRBV2 to TRBJ2-5; D not resolved. CDR1 and CDR2 (germline): SNHLY, FYNNEI. This CDR3 region has 15 residues. The ends were cut back, 6 bases at V and 2 bases at J, with 16 bases in the middle.

The chain uses TRBV28 and TRBJ1-5, with no clear D. V was cut by 7 bases and J by 5 bases, with 9 bases left in between. CDR3 length equals 12 residues. Germline values: CDR1 MDHEN, CDR2 SYDVKM. CDR3 amino acids: CASTLSDQPQHF. Here the CDR3 DNA reads TGTGCCAGCACTCTCAGTGATCAGCCCCAGCATTTT.

The chain recombines TRBV27 with TRBJ2-1; weak D call: TRBD2 (5 bases). V gave up 5 bases and J gave up 0 bases, with 17 bases separating them. The germline CDR1 and CDR2 sequences are MNHEY and SMNVEV (reference sequence). The CDR3 is made up of 17 amino acids. The CDR3 DNA follows: TGTGCCAGCAGTAAGGCGTTGGAGGCCCACTCCTACAATGAGCAGTTCTTC. It translates to CASSKALEAHSYNEQFF.

V and J are TRBV13 and TRBJ1-6; TRBD1 matches 7 bases. Germline values: CDR1 PRHDT, CDR2 FYEKMQ (reference sequence). V trimming: 5 bases; J trimming: 7 bases; junction bases outside the gene matches: 5. The CDR3 has 14 amino acids. The CDR3 reads CASSVTGINSPLHF. CDR3 nucleotides: TGTGCCAGCAGCGTGACAGGGATCAATTCACCCCTCCACTTT.

The V and J genes are TRBV5-1 and TRBJ1-1; weak D call: TRBD1 (5 bases). Between the trimmed V and J ends, which lost 2 bases and 0 bases, there was a span of 8 bases. Per the germline V gene, CDR1 is SGHRS and CDR2 is YFSETQ. CDR3 length: 14 residues. CDR3 DNA: TGCGCCAGCAGCTTAGGGGCAGTGAACACTGAAGCTTTCTTT. Protein product: CASSLGAVNTEAFF. The full variable domain, in which reference TRBV5-1 and TRBJ1-1 provide the parts outside the CDR3, is KAGVTQTPRYLIKTRGQQVTLSCSPISGHRSVSWYQQTPGQGLQFLFEYFSETQRNKGNFPGRFSGRQFSNSRSEMNVSTLELGDSALYLCASSLGAVNTEAFFGQGTRLTVV.

The rearrangement uses TRBV4-3 and TRBJ1-5; D not certain. V shed 4 bases and J shed 0 bases, with 4 bases lying between them. Per germline, CDR1 LGHNA and CDR2 YSLEER. This CDR3 has 13 residues. The CDR3 here is CASSLNSNQPQHF. For the CDR3, the DNA is TGCGCCAGCAGCCTCAATAGCAATCAGCCCCAGCATTTT.

The CDR3 region has the DNA TGTGCCAGCAAACCCGGGACAGGCCTTAACAATGAGCAGTTCTTC. Its protein is CASKPGTGLNNEQFF. The genes are TRBV2 and TRBJ2-1; 8 bases fit TRBD1. Per germline, CDR1 SNHLY and CDR2 FYNNEI. The CDR3 is made up of 15 amino acids. After removal of 7 bases from V and 5 bases from J, the junction contained 10 bases not matched to a gene.

The chain recombines TRBV6-6 with TRBJ2-7, with a weak D call TRBD2 (5 bases). The CDR3 has 16 residues. The V end was cut by 2 bases, the J end by 3 bases, with 17 bases between. CDR1 and CDR2 from the germline V gene are MNHNY and SVGAGI (reference sequence). The CDR3 nucleotides read TGTGCCAGCAGTTACGATGGAGGCGACCTGAACTACGAGCAGTACTTC. This encodes CASSYDGGDLNYEQYF.